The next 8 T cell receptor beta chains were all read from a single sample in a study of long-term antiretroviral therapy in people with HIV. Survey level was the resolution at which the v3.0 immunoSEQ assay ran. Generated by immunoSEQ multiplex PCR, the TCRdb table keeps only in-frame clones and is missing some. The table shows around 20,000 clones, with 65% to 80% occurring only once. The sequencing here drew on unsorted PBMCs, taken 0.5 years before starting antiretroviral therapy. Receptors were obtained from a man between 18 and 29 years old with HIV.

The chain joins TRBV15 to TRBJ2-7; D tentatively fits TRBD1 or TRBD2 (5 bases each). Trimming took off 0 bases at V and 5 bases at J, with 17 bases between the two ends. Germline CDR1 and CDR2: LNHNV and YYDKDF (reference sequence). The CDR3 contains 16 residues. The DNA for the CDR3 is TGTGCCACCAGCAGAGAAGGACAAGGGAGTCGCCACGAGCAGTACTTC. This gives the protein CATSREGQGSRHEQYF.

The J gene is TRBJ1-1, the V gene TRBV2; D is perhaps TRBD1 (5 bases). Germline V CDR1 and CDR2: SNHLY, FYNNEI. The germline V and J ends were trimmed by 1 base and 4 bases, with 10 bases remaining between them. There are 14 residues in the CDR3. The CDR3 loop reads CASSEGQGGTEAFF. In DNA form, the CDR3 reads TGTGCCAGCAGTGAAGGGCAGGGAGGCACTGAAGCTTTCTTT.

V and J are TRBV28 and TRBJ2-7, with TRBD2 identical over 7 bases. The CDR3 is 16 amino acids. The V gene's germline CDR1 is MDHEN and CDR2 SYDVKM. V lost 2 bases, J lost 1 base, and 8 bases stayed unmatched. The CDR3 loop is CASSLHIGRESYEQYF. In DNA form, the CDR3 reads TGTGCCAGCAGTTTACACATTGGGAGGGAGTCCTACGAGCAGTACTTC.

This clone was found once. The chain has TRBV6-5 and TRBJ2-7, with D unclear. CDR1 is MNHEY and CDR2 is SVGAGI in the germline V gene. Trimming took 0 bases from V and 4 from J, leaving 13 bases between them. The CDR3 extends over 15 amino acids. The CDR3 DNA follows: TGTGCCAGCAGTTACTCGAACAGAGGAGCATACGAGCAGTACTTC. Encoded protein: CASSYSNRGAYEQYF.

The CDR3 region has the DNA TGTGCCAGTAGTATCCAAGGCCTACTTAGCCAGCCCCAGCATTTT. Translating it yields CASSIQGLLSQPQHF. The gene calls are TRBV19 and TRBJ1-5; D gene uncertain. V lost 3 bases and J 7 bases, leaving 16 bases between the germline ends. The CDR3 runs 15 residues. CDR1 is LNHDA, CDR2 SQIVND, per germline (reference sequence).

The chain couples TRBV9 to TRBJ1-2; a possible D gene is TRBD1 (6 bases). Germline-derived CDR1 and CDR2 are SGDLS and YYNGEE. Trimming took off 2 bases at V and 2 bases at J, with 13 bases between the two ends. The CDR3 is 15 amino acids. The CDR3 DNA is TGTGCCAGCAGCGTCGGGCAGGGGCTGAACTATGGCTACACCTTC. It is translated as CASSVGQGLNYGYTF.

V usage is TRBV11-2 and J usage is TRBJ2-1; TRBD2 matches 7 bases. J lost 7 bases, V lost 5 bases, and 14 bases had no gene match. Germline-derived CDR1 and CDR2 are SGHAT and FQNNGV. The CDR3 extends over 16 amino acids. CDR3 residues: CASSGGVGAGLNEQFF. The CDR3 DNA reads TGTGCCAGCAGCGGGGGGGTAGGGGCGGGGCTTAATGAGCAGTTCTTC.

The CDR3 coding sequence is TGCGCCAGCAGCCCAGGGAGTGAAGCTTTCTTT. Protein: CASSPGSEAFF. This chain uses TRBV5-1 with TRBJ1-1; D possibly corresponds to TRBD1 (5 bases). V was pared by 4 bases and J by 7 bases, with 8 bases between. CDR1 is SGHRS, CDR2 YFSETQ, per germline. This CDR3 is 11 amino acids long.